Listed below are T cell receptor beta chains from one sample, sequenced in a study of tumor-infiltrating lymphocytes in oesophageal squamous cell carcinoma. TCRdb independently ran MiXCR on the reads; one entry per CDR3 protein. This sample has over 9,000 distinct CDR3 sequences, with around 50% found just once. The sample consisted of blood. The receptors stem from a female donor with esophageal squamous cell carcinoma. Each CDR3 is given with its conserved first and last residue. D genes are given only for firm matches. Where a row states a size, it is once, few, many or the class of an expanded clone; other rows omit it.

j_gene	v_gene	d_gene	abundance	CDR3nt	CDR3aa
TRBJ2-3	TRBV6-1	.	many	TGTGCCAGCAGTTCAACAGATACGCAGTATTTT	CASSSTDTQYF
TRBJ2-1	TRBV12-3/TRBV12-4	TRBD1	.	TGTGCCAGCAGTTCGTGGGGACAGGGCTACAATGAGCAGTTCTTC	CASSSWGQGYNEQFF
TRBJ1-1	TRBV7-9	.	.	TGTGCCAGCAGCTTTTACAGAATGAACACTGAAGCTTTCTTT	CASSFYRMNTEAFF
TRBJ2-6	TRBV4-1	.	many	TGCGCCAGCAGCCAGGGTCTCGGGTCTGGGGCCAACGTCCTGACTTTC	CASSQGLGSGANVLTF
TRBJ2-1	TRBV6-1	.	medium-sized	TGTGCCAGCAGCGCGATCTTGAGCTCCTACAATGAGCAGTTCTTC	CASSAILSSYNEQFF
TRBJ2-5	TRBV7-2	TRBD1	.	TGTGCCAGCAGCTTATGGGCAGGGGGACAAGAGACCCAGTACTTC	CASSLWAGGQETQYF
TRBJ1-1	TRBV12-3/TRBV12-4	.	.	TGTGCCAGCAGTAGTTCAAACACTGAAGCTTTCTTT	CASSSSNTEAFF
TRBJ2-1	TRBV10-3	TRBD2	.	TGTGCCATCAGTGAGTCGCTAGGACTAGCGGATGATGAGCAGTTCTTC	CAISESLGLADDEQFF
TRBJ1-6	TRBV6-6	TRBD1	many	TGTGCCAGCAGTTACTGGACAGGGGGCGGTTATAATTCACCCCTCCACTTC	CASSYWTGGGYNSPLHF
TRBJ2-5	TRBV11-2	.	few	TGTGCCAGCAGCTTAGGAATCCAAGAGACCCAGTACTTC	CASSLGIQETQYF
TRBJ1-4	TRBV7-2	.	.	TGTGCCAGCAGCTCGAACATGGTGGAAAATGAAAAACTGTTTTTT	CASSSNMVENEKLFF
TRBJ2-1	TRBV7-6	TRBD2	once	TGTGCTAGCAGCCTGGGACTAGCCAATGAGCAGTTCTTC	CASSLGLANEQFF
TRBJ2-3	TRBV7-2	TRBD2	.	TGTGCCAGCAGCCTGGGACTAGCGGGAGTAGGAACAGATACGCAGTATTTT	CASSLGLAGVGTDTQYF
TRBJ1-1	TRBV7-6	.	.	TGTGCTAGCAGCCACGGTAGAGACACTGAAGCTTTCTTT	CASSHGRDTEAFF
TRBJ2-1	TRBV12-3/TRBV12-4	TRBD2	.	TGTGCCAGCAGTTTACAAGGACTAGCCGACAATGAGCAGTTCTTC	CASSLQGLADNEQFF
TRBJ2-5	TRBV7-9	TRBD1	.	TGTGCCAGCAGCCTTGCCGGGACAGGGGCCGGGGAGACCCAGTACTTC	CASSLAGTGAGETQYF
TRBJ2-1	TRBV7-2	.	few	TGTGCCAGCAGCTTAGACGCATCGTTTACCTACAATGAGCAGTTCTTC	CASSLDASFTYNEQFF